This TCR beta chain is drawn from a study of blood T cell repertoires in COVID-19 (dated by TCRdb to about 2020). Concerning the study at large: Samples covering the acute and convalescent phases of COVID-19 were provided by collaborators in the United States, Italy and Spain. The prospective study material was composed of cDNA or gDNA derived from T cells, B-cell-depleted T cells, or PBMCs. Samples came from the ongoing ImmuneRACE study (first 160 participants) plus 1,254 subjects from 6 global collaborators. Where available, HLA class I and class II types were obtained from metadata supplied by the sample provider rather than from assay-based typing. Deeply sampled blood TCRbeta repertoires from subjects exposed to, actively infected with, or recovered from COVID-19 were included in the dataset. The repertoires were released in a freely available public database intended as a resource for research on the immune response to SARS-CoV-2. Sample metadata almost always included a de-identified subject ID, COVID-19 status, age in years and sex. Findings and caveats that apply to the study as a whole: The amount of clinical and demographic metadata varied by source and participant and was provided uncurated.

This clone was observed a single time. This clone's antigen is unknown. No qualities accompany the bases; no much larger clone lies one base away. The same CDR3 can be traced to other DNA sequences in this sample. CDR1 and CDR2 were assigned from the germline V gene as MDHEN and SYDVKM. The CDR3, cysteine through phenylalanine, is 13 amino acids long. The CDR3 DNA has 39 bases and is translated from base 1. V gives up 2 bases and J gives up 5 bases, and the segment between their germline ends measures 6 bases. In the prospective study, participants were roughly 18 to 100 years old, resided in 25 or so geographic areas of the United States, and were enrolled through a virtual design. To assign participants to cohorts, the prospective study relied on clinical history that participants themselves reported in a screening survey and a study questionnaire. In the prospective study, mobile phlebotomists collected whole blood, serum and a nasopharyngeal or oropharyngeal swab from each participant. Additional blood draws and questionnaires over an approximately two-month period could optionally be provided by prospective study participants. Blood samples from the prospective study were shipped frozen or at room temperature prior to DNA extraction.

TCRbeta CDR3 regions were amplified from genomic DNA by means of the immunoSEQ Assay, a bias-controlled multiplex PCR. For the original study's pipeline: Nucleated cell counts per sample were estimated from amplification of reference gene primers within the assay. To quantify the absolute abundance of each unique TCRbeta CDR3 rearrangement, sequence reads were collapsed and filtered. For each sample, productive Simpson clonality was calculated by taking the square root of Simpson's diversity index across productive rearrangements. The clones in this table, taken by TCRdb from immuneACCESS, are in-frame only. Not every clone is retained; where verified, under half of the shortfall comes from an unresolved V gene, and the cause of the rest is unknown. The DNA gave D and trimming, while V, J and clone size come from that table. For this sample there are a few hundred thousand clones; around 89% appear just once. Around 4.3% of the sample rests with the top ten.

This TCR derives from a woman between 18 and 29 years old with acute COVID-19. This chain joins TRBV28 to TRBJ1-4, with the D gene not confidently named. The sequenced material came from PBMCs or T cells enriched from blood (not recorded which). The DNA sequence is TGTGCCAGCAGTTTACCGGGGAATGAAAAACTGTTTTTT. Its amino acids are CASSLPGNEKLFF.